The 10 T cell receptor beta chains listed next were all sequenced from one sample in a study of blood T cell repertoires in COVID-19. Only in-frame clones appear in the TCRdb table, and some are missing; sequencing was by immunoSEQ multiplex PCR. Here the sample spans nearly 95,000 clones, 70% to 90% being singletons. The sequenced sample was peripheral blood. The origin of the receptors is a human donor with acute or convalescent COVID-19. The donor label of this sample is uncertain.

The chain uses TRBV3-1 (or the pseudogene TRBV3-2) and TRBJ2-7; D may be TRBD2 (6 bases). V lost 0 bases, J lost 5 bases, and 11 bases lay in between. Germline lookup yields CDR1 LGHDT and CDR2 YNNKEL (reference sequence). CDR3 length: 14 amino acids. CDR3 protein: CASSQDLGGDEQYF. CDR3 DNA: TGTGCCAGCAGCCAAGATCTTGGAGGGGACGAGCAGTACTTC.

The CDR3 loop is CASRNRDSSPLHF. In DNA form, the CDR3 reads TGTGCCAGCAGGAACAGGGATTCCTCACCCCTCCACTTT. V and J are TRBV2 and TRBJ1-6; tentatively, D is TRBD1 (6 bases). The V gene's germline CDR1 is SNHLY and CDR2 FYNNEI. This CDR3 has 13 amino acids. Between the trimmed V and J ends, which lost 6 bases and 10 bases, there was a span of 13 bases.

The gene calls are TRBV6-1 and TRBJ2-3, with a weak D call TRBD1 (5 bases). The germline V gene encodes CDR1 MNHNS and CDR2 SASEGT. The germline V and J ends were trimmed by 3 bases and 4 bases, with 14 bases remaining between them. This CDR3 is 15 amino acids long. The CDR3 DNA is TGTGCCAGCAGTGATGTGGCAGGGTCATCAGATACGCAGTATTTT. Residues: CASSDVAGSSDTQYF.

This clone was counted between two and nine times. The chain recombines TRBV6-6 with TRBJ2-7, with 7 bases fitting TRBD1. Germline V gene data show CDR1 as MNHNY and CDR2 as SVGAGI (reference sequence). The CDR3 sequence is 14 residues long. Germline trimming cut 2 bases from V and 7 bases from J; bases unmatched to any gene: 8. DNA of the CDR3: TGTGCCAGCAGTTACGGACAGGCGTCGGGTGAGCAGTACTTC. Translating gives CASSYGQASGEQYF.

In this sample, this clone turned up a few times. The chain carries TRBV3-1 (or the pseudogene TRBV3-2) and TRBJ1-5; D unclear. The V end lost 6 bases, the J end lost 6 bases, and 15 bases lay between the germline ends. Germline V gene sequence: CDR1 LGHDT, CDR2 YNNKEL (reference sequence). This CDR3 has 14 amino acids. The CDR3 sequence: CASSPTYGGQPQHF. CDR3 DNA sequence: TGTGCCAGCAGTCCAACGTACGGAGGTCAGCCCCAGCATTTT.

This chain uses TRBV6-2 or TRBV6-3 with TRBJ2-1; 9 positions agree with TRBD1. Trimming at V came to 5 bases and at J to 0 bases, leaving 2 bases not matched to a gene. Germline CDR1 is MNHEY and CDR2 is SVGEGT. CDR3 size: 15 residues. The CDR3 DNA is TGTGCCAGCAGTCAGGGACAGGGCTCCTACAATGAGCAGTTCTTC. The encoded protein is CASSQGQGSYNEQFF.

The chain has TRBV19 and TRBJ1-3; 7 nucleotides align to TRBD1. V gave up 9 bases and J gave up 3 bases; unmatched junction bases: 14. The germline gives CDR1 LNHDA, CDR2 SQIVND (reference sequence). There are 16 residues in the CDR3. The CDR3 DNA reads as TGTGCCAGCCACGATTGGACAGGAGGCTATGGAAACACCATATATTTT. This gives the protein CASHDWTGGYGNTIYF. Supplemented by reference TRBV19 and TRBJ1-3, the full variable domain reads DGGITQSPKYLFRKEGQNVTLSCEQNLNHDAMYWYRQDPGQGLRLIYYSQIVNDFQKGDIAEGYSVSREKKESFPLTVTSAQKNPTAFYLCASHDWTGGYGNTIYFGEGSWLTVV.

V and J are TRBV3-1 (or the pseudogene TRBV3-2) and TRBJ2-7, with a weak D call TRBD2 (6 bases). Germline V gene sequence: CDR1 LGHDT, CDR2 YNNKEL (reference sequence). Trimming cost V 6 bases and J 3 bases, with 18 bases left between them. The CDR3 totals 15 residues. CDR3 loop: CASSPTSGLFYEQYF. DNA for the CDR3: TGTGCCAGCAGTCCTACTTCGGGACTGTTCTACGAGCAGTACTTC.

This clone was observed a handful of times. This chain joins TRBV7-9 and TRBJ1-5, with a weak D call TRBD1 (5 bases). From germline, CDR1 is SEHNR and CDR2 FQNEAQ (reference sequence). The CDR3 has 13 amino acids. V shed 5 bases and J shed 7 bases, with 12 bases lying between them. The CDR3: CASSSGGQQPQHF. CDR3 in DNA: TGTGCCAGCAGCAGCGGGGGTCAACAGCCCCAGCATTTT.

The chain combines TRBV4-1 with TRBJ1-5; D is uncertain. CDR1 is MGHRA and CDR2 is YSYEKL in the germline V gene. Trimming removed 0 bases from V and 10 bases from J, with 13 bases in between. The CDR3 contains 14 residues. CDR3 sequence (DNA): TGCGCCAGCAGCCAAGATTGGAGGGCCGGACCCCAGCATTTT. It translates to CASSQDWRAGPQHF.